Each of the 14 T cell receptor beta chains below was sequenced from the same sample in a study of T cells in Graves' hyperthyroidism and ophthalmopathy. Authors of the study amplified TCR beta CDR3 regions from RNA transcripts. The TCR CDR3 first-round RT-PCR relied on the HTBI primer set. TCRdb reanalysed the multiplex PCR reads using MiXCR and keeps one entry per CDR3 protein. The sample has around 300,000 distinct CDR3 sequences; roughly an eighth are singletons. Sequencing was done on a sample of blood. All receptors come from a woman between 40 and 50 years old with Graves' hyperthyroidism.

The sample holds many counts of this clonotype. This chain connects TRBV2 to TRBJ1-5; 7 positions match TRBD1. CDR3 size: 14 residues. The J segment lost 3 bases and the V segment lost 7 bases, leaving 6 bases of the junction unmatched. Germline-derived CDR1 and CDR2 are SNHLY and FYNNEI. The CDR3 sequence: CASNPGQTNQPQHF. CDR3 in DNA: TGTGCCAGCAACCCGGGACAGACCAATCAGCCCCAGCATTTT.

This clonotype has at least ten counts. V gene TRBV29-1 combines with J gene TRBJ1-4, with D possibly being TRBD1 (6 bases). Trimming removed 6 bases from V and 4 bases from J, with 12 bases in between. Per the germline V gene, CDR1 is SQVTM and CDR2 is ANQGSEA. The length of the CDR3 is 13 residues. The CDR3 DNA sequence: TGCAGCGTGGTTGGACAGTTTAATGAAAAACTGTTTTTT. Amino acids: CSVVGQFNEKLFF.

This clonotype was seen many times. The rearrangement uses TRBV2 and TRBJ1-1; D remains ambiguous. Per germline, CDR1 SNHLY and CDR2 FYNNEI. The CDR3 is 13 residues long. V was clipped by 1 base and J by 9 bases, with 12 bases between them. The CDR3 DNA is TGTGCCAGCAGTGAAGGGCAAGGAAGCCAAGCTTTCTTT. Protein sequence: CASSEGQGSQAFF.

The table lists this clonotype with many counts. CDR3 amino acids: CASRRDSGYTF. The CDR3 DNA reads as TGTGCCAGCAGAAGGGACAGTGGCTACACCTTC. The chain recombines TRBV28 with TRBJ1-2; 7 positions agree with TRBD1. The CDR3 contains 11 residues. With V trimmed by 6 bases and J by 7 bases, 2 bases remained unmatched. Germline V gene data show CDR1 as MDHEN and CDR2 as SYDVKM.

The sample holds many counts of this clonotype. The V gene is TRBV28, the J gene TRBJ1-4, with D unresolved. The CDR3 extends over 12 amino acids. The V gene's germline CDR1 is MDHEN and CDR2 SYDVKM. V was clipped by 3 bases and J by 4 bases, with 3 bases between them. The DNA of the CDR3 is TGTGCCAGCAGTTTTGTTAATGAAAAACTGTTTTTT. This translates into CASSFVNEKLFF.

This clonotype has a count of ten or more. The chain combines TRBV19 with TRBJ2-5, with 8 bases aligning to TRBD2. V shed 4 bases, J shed 3 bases, and the junction held 4 bases outside the gene matches. CDR1 is LNHDA, CDR2 SQIVND, per germline (reference sequence). There are 14 residues in the CDR3. CDR3 nucleotides: TGTGCCAGTAGTAAGACTAGCGAGAAAGAGACCCAGTACTTC. Amino acid sequence: CASSKTSEKETQYF.

This clonotype has a count of ten or more. V and J are TRBV5-1 and TRBJ2-2; the D gene is possibly TRBD2 (6 bases). Trimming removed 1 base at V and 0 bases at J, with 13 bases between. CDR3 length equals 17 residues. Germline CDR1 and CDR2: SGHRS and YFSETQ. This chain's CDR3 is CASSLSTSGSNTGELFF. CDR3 in DNA: TGCGCCAGCAGCTTGTCTACGAGCGGGTCGAACACCGGGGAGCTGTTTTTT.

The gene calls are TRBV4-1 and TRBJ2-7, with 10 bases that match TRBD1. The CDR3 is 16 residues long. Germline values: CDR1 MGHRA, CDR2 YSYEKL. V lost 1 base and J lost 3; bases outside the gene matches: 6. The CDR3 loop reads CASSQAGTGAVYEQYF. The CDR3 DNA follows: TGCGCCAGCAGCCAAGCCGGGACAGGGGCTGTCTACGAGCAGTACTTC.

The DNA for the CDR3 is TGCAGCCGGGACAGGAGCTCCTACGAGCAGTACTTC. It translates to CSRDRSSYEQYF. V usage is TRBV20-1 and J usage is TRBJ2-7, with 8 bases matching TRBD1. The CDR3 is 12 residues long. CDR1 is DFQATT and CDR2 is SNEGSKA in the germline V gene (reference sequence).

This clonotype was seen ten or more times. This rearrangement joins TRBV28 to TRBJ1-1, with TRBD1 as a possible D gene (5 bases). Germline V gene data show CDR1 as MDHEN and CDR2 as SYDVKM. V lost 3 bases, J lost 7 bases, and 9 bases lay in between. This CDR3 is built from 12 residues. DNA of the CDR3: TGTGCCAGCAGTTTTAGGGGCCGTGAAGCTTTCTTT. Amino acid sequence: CASSFRGREAFF. The variable domain in full, completed from reference TRBV28 and TRBJ1-1, reads DVKVTQSSRYLVKRTGEKVFLECVQDMDHENMFWYRQDPGLGLRLIYFSYDVKMKEKGDIPEGYSVSREKKERFSLILESASTNQTSMYLCASSFRGREAFFGQGTRLTVV.

A word on this clonotype: A single base separates this from a much larger clone, so it may be a read error. The CDR3 does not end in the conserved phenylalanine or tryptophan, so this is likely a read error. The rearrangement links TRBV20-1 to TRBJ2-1, with D possibly TRBD1 on 5 matching bases. The V end lost 3 bases, the J end lost 7 bases, and 16 bases lay between the germline ends. The CDR3 is 14 amino acids. Germline V CDR1 and CDR2: DFQATT, SNEGSKA (reference sequence). CDR3: CSARRQGSRNEQFS. In DNA form, the CDR3 reads TGCAGTGCTAGGAGGCAGGGAAGTAGGAATGAGCAGTTCTCC.

This clonotype was counted many times. This chain joins TRBV11-2 and TRBJ1-1; 7 positions match TRBD1. Germline V gene lookup returns CDR1 SGHAT and CDR2 FQNNGV. Trimming at V came to 2 bases and at J to 9 bases, leaving 6 bases not matched to a gene. This CDR3 is built from 13 residues. The CDR3 region has the DNA TGTGCCAGCAGCTTAAAAGGGGACAGTCAAGCTTTCTTT. Translation: CASSLKGDSQAFF. The whole variable domain, remainder taken from reference TRBV11-2 and TRBJ1-1, is EAGVAQSPRYKIIEKRQSVAFWCNPISGHATLYWYQQILGQGPKLLIQFQNNGVVDDSQLPKDRFSAERLKGVDSTLKIQPAKLEDSAVYLCASSLKGDSQAFFGQGTRLTVV.

The chain recombines TRBV20-1 with TRBJ1-5, with 12 bases that match TRBD1. The junction had 8 bases not matched to a gene; V was cut back by 6 bases and J by 5 bases. Germline values: CDR1 DFQATT, CDR2 SNEGSKA (reference sequence). CDR3 length: 15 amino acids. The CDR3 sequence: CSAGEGQGADQPQHF. The DNA of the CDR3 is TGCAGTGCGGGCGAGGGACAGGGGGCGGATCAGCCCCAGCATTTT.

This clonotype came up many times. The CDR3 DNA reads as TGTGCCAGCAGTTTGACCCCCGGGACAGGGTCCAATGAGCAGTTCTTC. The encoded protein is CASSLTPGTGSNEQFF. The chain links TRBV28 to TRBJ2-1; 9 positions agree with TRBD1. The CDR3 spans 16 residues. Trimming took 3 bases from V and 6 from J; bases not matched to a gene: 9. Germline-derived CDR1 and CDR2 are MDHEN and SYDVKM.